Each of the 19 T cell receptor beta chains below was sequenced from the same sample in a study of T cells in Graves' hyperthyroidism and ophthalmopathy. TCR beta CDR3 sequences were amplified from RNA transcripts. In the first-round RT-PCR of the TCR CDR3, the HTBI primer set was used. TCRdb re-derived calls from the multiplex PCR reads in MiXCR, one entry per CDR3 protein. The sample holds 300,000 to 450,000 distinct CDR3 sequences, about 18% seen once. Material for sequencing was blood. The receptors originated from a man in his late teens or twenties with Graves' ophthalmopathy.

The chain links TRBV19 to TRBJ2-7; 8 nucleotides align to TRBD2. The CDR3 contains 15 residues. The V gene's germline CDR1 is LNHDA and CDR2 SQIVND (reference sequence). V shed 3 bases and J 6 bases; nucleotides not matched to a gene: 10. CDR3 bases: TGTGCCAGTAGTATCCGGTCCGGACTAGCTAGCGAGCAGTACTTC. As protein: CASSIRSGLASEQYF.

Notes on this clonotype: A read error may explain this, as a much larger clone is one base away. V is TRBV2 and J is TRBJ2-2; TRBD1 agrees at 7 bases. Losses at the gene ends were 10 bases for V and 5 bases for J; bases not matched to a gene: 13. Germline-derived CDR1 and CDR2 are SNHLY and FYNNEI. CDR3 length: 15 residues. CDR3: CANRLDRVRTGELFF. CDR3 nucleotide sequence: TGTGCCAACAGATTAGACAGGGTTAGGACCGGGGAGCTGTTTTTT.

This clonotype was seen ten or more times. The chain joins TRBV11-2 to TRBJ1-2; possibly TRBD1 for D (6 bases). V shed 0 bases and J shed 5 bases, with 13 bases lying between them. Germline V gene sequence: CDR1 SGHAT, CDR2 FQNNGV. There are 15 residues in the CDR3. The CDR3 loop is CASSLDPGVGYGYTF. The DNA for the CDR3 is TGTGCCAGCAGCTTAGATCCAGGGGTCGGGTATGGCTACACCTTC.

This clonotype was seen ten or more times. CDR3 protein: CASSRRGRANEKLFF. CDR3 nucleotides: TGTGCCAGCAGCCGGCGGGGCAGAGCTAATGAAAAACTGTTTTTT. The V call is TRBV7-9, the J call TRBJ1-4; TRBD1 is a possible D gene (5 bases). Trimming shortened V by 5 bases and J by 3 bases, and 13 bases separated the two germline ends. Germline values: CDR1 SEHNR, CDR2 FQNEAQ (reference sequence). The CDR3 is made up of 15 amino acids.

Remarks on this clonotype: A much bigger clone sits one base away, suggesting this may be a read error. The chain is built from TRBV6-1 and TRBJ2-5; 8 positions match TRBD2. V dropped 10 bases and J dropped 5; count of bases not matched to a gene: 15. This CDR3 is 15 amino acids long. Germline CDR1 MNHNS, CDR2 SASEGT. The DNA for the CDR3 is TGTGCCAACGGAGGTAGCGGGGACCCTTGGGAGACCCAGTACTTC. It yields the protein CANGGSGDPWETQYF.

This clonotype was recorded many times. This chain links TRBV6-1 with TRBJ1-2; possibly TRBD1 for D (6 bases). The CDR3 has 14 amino acids. Deletions cut 8 bases from V and 4 bases from J, with 17 bases between. Per the germline V gene, CDR1 is MNHNS and CDR2 is SASEGT. The CDR3 coding sequence is TGTGCCAGCCAGATGTCGGGGGCGATCTATGGCTACACCTTC. The encoded protein is CASQMSGAIYGYTF.

This clonotype was counted many times. V is TRBV5-1 and J is TRBJ1-2, with a possible D match to TRBD1 (5 bases). CDR3 length: 14 residues. Trimming pared 3 bases from V and 6 bases from J, leaving 15 bases between. In germline, CDR1 is SGHRS, CDR2 YFSETQ. The CDR3 is CASSSTTAGDGYTF. The CDR3 nucleotides are TGCGCCAGCAGCTCAACCACAGCGGGGGATGGCTACACCTTC.

The chain has TRBV7-2 and TRBJ2-7; 9 bases map to TRBD1. Germline V CDR1 and CDR2: SGHTA, FQGNSA. V shed 1 base and J 4 bases; nucleotides not matched to a gene: 8. The CDR3 runs to 16 residues. Written as DNA, the CDR3 is TGTGCCAGCAGCTTAGGGTCACAGGGGGCGCGTTACGAGCAGTACTTC. Protein: CASSLGSQGARYEQYF.

This clonotype occurred many times. This rearrangement joins TRBV11-2 to TRBJ2-3, with TRBD1 identical over 7 bases. CDR3 length: 14 amino acids. Unmatched junction bases numbered 3, after V lost 4 bases and J lost 2 bases. From germline, CDR1 is SGHAT and CDR2 FQNNGV. This CDR3 is CASSYGQATDTQYF. The CDR3 region has the DNA TGTGCCAGCAGCTACGGACAGGCCACAGATACGCAGTATTTT.

Many counts were recorded for this clonotype. This sequence joins TRBV5-1 and TRBJ1-2; D not certain. CDR3 size: 13 residues. Trimming left V 0 bases short and J 7 bases short, with 10 bases between. Germline assignment: CDR1 SGHRS and CDR2 YFSETQ. The CDR3 spells CASSLVRMAGYTF. CDR3 in DNA: TGCGCCAGCAGCTTGGTAAGGATGGCTGGCTACACCTTC.

This clonotype was counted between two and nine times. The V and J genes are TRBV5-1 and TRBJ1-2; TRBD1 agrees at 10 bases. The ends lost 1 base at V and 6 bases at J; junction bases unmatched: 9. CDR3 length: 16 residues. Germline assignment: CDR1 SGHRS and CDR2 YFSETQ. The CDR3 spells CASSLMSGTGANGYTF. CDR3 sequence (DNA): TGCGCCAGCAGCTTGATGTCCGGGACAGGGGCAAATGGCTACACCTTC.

About this clonotype itself: With a much larger clone just one base away, this may be a read error. The chain carries TRBV6-2 or TRBV6-3 and TRBJ1-4; 7 nucleotides align to TRBD1. V lost 2 bases and J lost 11; bases outside the gene matches: 14. Germline CDR1 is MNHEY and CDR2 is SVGEGT. There are 16 residues in the CDR3. The CDR3 spells CASSYGGTALMGKLFF. The CDR3 region has the DNA TGTGCCAGCAGTTACGGCGGGACAGCGTTAATGGGGAAACTGTTTTTT.

This clonotype occurred once. The chain is built from TRBV11-2 and TRBJ2-1; 10 nucleotides align to TRBD1. V was clipped by 0 bases and J by 3 bases; unmatched bases: 5. Germline V lookup: CDR1 SGHAT, CDR2 FQNNGV. The CDR3 contains 17 residues. The CDR3 reads CASSLERQGAIYNEQFF. DNA for the CDR3: TGTGCCAGCAGCTTAGAAAGACAGGGGGCCATCTACAATGAGCAGTTCTTC.

This clonotype was seen ten or more times. This chain connects TRBV12-3 or TRBV12-4 to TRBJ2-5, with 7 bases identical to TRBD2. CDR3 size: 13 residues. J was trimmed by 4 bases and V by 3 bases; bases with no gene match: 2. CDR3 sequence (DNA): TGTGCCAGCAGTTTCGCGGGGGTAGAGACCCAGTACTTC. Residues: CASSFAGVETQYF.

The rearrangement joins TRBV24-1 to TRBJ1-6; D unclear. Trimming stripped 5 bases from V and 8 bases from J, with 9 bases between. CDR1 and CDR2 (germline): KGHDR, SFDVKD. The CDR3 is made up of 13 amino acids. CDR3 protein: CATSGGTDSPLHF. The CDR3 region has the DNA TGTGCCACCAGTGGTGGCACGGATTCACCCCTCCACTTT.

The rearrangement links TRBV2 to TRBJ1-3; D remains unclear. V lost 2 bases, J lost 4 bases, and 9 bases lay in between. CDR3 length: 14 residues. The germline V gene encodes CDR1 SNHLY and CDR2 FYNNEI. This CDR3 is CASSELKLGNTIYF. CDR3 coding DNA: TGTGCCAGCAGTGAATTAAAGTTGGGAAACACCATATATTTT.

This clonotype was observed a few times. This chain joins TRBV5-1 and TRBJ2-7; 7 bases are shared with TRBD1. V was clipped by 4 bases and J by 1 base; unmatched bases: 11. Germline loops: CDR1 SGHRS, CDR2 YFSETQ. The CDR3 covers 16 residues. The CDR3 DNA reads TGCGCCAGCAGCGCGCGAAGACAGGGCTATTCCTACGAGCAGTACTTC. This sequence encodes CASSARRQGYSYEQYF. Variable domain in full (rest from reference TRBV5-1 and TRBJ2-7): KAGVTQTPRYLIKTRGQQVTLSCSPISGHRSVSWYQQTPGQGLQFLFEYFSETQRNKGNFPGRFSGRQFSNSRSEMNVSTLELGDSALYLCASSARRQGYSYEQYFGPGTRLTVT.

In its sample, this clonotype was seen many times. The CDR3 sequence: CASSRGTGGFNEQYF. The CDR3 DNA reads TGTGCCAGCAGTCGAGGGACAGGGGGATTTAACGAGCAGTACTTC. The chain is built from TRBV27 and TRBJ2-7; 11 nucleotides align to TRBD1. The V segment lost 5 bases and the J segment 5 bases; nucleotides outside the gene matches: 8. Germline V CDR1 and CDR2: MNHEY, SMNVEV (reference sequence). The CDR3 is 15 amino acids.

This clonotype came up a few times. The chain has TRBV29-1 and TRBJ2-1; 10 bases map to TRBD1. The V and J ends lost 1 base and 13 bases, in that order; junction bases with no gene match: 10. The CDR3 runs to 14 residues. The germline V gene has CDR1 SQVTM and CDR2 ANQGSEA. The CDR3 nucleotides read TGCAGCGTTGAAGTGGGACAGGGGCGAGGGCCACAGTTCTTC. Residues: CSVEVGQGRGPQFF.